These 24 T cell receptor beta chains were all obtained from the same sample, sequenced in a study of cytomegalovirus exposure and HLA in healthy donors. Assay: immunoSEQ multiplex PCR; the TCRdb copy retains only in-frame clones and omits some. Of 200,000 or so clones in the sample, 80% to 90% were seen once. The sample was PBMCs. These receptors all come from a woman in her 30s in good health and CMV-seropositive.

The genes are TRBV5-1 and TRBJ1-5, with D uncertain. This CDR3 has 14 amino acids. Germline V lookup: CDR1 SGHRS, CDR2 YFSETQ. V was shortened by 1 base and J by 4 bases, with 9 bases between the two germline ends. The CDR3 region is CASSLTGGNQPQHF. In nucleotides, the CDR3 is TGCGCCAGCAGCTTGACGGGAGGAAATCAGCCCCAGCATTTT.

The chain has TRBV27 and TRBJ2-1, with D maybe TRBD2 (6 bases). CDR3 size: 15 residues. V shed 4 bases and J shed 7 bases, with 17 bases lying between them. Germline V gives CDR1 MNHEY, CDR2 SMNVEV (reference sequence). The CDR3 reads CASSYHSGRLNEQFF. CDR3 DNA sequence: TGTGCCAGCAGTTATCATAGCGGCAGACTAAATGAGCAGTTCTTC.

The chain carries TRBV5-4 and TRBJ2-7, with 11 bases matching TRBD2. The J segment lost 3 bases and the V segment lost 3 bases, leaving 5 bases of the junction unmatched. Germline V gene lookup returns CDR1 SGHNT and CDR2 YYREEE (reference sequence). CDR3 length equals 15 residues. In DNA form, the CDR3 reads TGTGCCAGCAGCTCCTTAGCGGGGGGGTACTACGAGCAGTACTTC. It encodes CASSSLAGGYYEQYF.

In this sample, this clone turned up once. For the CDR3, the DNA is TGTGCCAGCAACGTGGGACTAGCGCCACAGGATACGCAGTATTTT. Its translation: CASNVGLAPQDTQYF. The chain carries TRBV27 and TRBJ2-3, with 10 positions matching TRBD2. Trimming took 7 bases from V and 6 from J; bases not matched to a gene: 10. CDR1 and CDR2 (germline): MNHEY, SMNVEV (reference sequence). The CDR3 loop spans 15 amino acids.

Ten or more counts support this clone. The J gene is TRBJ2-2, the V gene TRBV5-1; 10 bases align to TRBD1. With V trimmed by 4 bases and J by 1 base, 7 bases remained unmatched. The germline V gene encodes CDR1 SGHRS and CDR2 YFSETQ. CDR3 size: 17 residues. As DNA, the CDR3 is TGCGCCAGCAGCCAAAAAAGGACAGGGGGGAACACCGGGGAGCTGTTTTTT. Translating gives CASSQKRTGGNTGELFF.

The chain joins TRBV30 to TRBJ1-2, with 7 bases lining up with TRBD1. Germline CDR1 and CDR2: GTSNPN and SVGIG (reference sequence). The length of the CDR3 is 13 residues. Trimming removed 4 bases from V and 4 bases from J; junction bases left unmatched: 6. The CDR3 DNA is TGTGCCTGGACAAGGGACAGAAGCTATGGCTACACCTTC. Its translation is CAWTRDRSYGYTF.

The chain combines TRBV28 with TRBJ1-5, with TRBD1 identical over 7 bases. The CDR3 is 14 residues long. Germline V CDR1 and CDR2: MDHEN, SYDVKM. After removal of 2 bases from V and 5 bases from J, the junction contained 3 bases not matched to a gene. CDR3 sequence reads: CASSLDREDQPQHF. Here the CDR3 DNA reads TGTGCCAGCAGTTTAGACAGGGAGGATCAGCCCCAGCATTTT.

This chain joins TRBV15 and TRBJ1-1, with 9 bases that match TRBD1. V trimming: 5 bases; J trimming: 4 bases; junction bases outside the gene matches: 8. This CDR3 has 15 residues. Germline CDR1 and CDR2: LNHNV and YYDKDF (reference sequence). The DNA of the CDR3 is TGTGCCACCAGCGCCGGACAGGGGAGTTTCACTGAAGCTTTCTTT. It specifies CATSAGQGSFTEAFF.

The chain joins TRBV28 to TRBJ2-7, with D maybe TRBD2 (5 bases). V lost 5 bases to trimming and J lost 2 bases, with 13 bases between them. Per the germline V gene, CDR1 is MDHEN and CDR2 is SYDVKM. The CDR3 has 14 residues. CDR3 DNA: TGTGCCAGCAGTAATGGGAGACTTACCTACGAGCAGTACTTC. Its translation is CASSNGRLTYEQYF.

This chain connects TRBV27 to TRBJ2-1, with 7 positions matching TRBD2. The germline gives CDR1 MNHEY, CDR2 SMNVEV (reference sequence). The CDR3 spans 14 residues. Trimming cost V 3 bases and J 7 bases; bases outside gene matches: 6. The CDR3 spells CASSLWEGNNEQFF. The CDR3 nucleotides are TGTGCCAGCAGTTTGTGGGAGGGAAATAATGAGCAGTTCTTC.

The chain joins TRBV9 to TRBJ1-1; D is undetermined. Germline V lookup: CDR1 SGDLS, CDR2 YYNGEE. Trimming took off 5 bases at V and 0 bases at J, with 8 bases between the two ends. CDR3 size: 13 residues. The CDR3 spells CASSTQVNTEAFF. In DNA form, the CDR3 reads TGTGCCAGCAGTACTCAAGTGAACACTGAAGCTTTCTTT.

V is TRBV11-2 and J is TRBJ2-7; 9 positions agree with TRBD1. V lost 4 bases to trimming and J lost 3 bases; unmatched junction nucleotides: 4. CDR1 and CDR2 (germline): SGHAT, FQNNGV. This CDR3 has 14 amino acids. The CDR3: CASSSPGQGYEQYF. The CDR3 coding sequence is TGTGCCAGCAGCTCCCCGGGACAGGGCTACGAGCAGTACTTC.

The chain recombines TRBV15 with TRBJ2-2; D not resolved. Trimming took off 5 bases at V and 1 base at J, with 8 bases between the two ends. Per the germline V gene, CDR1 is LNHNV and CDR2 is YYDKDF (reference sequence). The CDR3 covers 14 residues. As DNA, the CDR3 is TGTGCCACCAGCGCCCGGGTGAACACCGGGGAGCTGTTTTTT. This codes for CATSARVNTGELFF.

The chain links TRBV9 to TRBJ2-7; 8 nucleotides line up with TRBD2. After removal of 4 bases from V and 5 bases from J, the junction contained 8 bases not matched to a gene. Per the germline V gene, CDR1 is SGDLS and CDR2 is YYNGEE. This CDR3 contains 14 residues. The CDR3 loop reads CASSPRGGPDEQYF. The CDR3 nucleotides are TGTGCCAGCAGCCCCCGGGGGGGGCCGGACGAGCAGTACTTC.

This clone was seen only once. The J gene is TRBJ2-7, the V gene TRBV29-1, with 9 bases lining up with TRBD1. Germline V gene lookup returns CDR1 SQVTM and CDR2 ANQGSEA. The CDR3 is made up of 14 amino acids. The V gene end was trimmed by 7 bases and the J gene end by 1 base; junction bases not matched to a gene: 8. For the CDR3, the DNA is TGCAGCGCGGTTCCGGGACAGGGTTCCTACGAGCAGTACTTC. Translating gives CSAVPGQGSYEQYF.

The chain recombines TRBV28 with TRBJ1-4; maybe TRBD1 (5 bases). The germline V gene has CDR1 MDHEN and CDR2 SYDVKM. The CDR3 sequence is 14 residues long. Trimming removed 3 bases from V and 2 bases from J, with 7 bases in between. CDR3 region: CASSLGGTNEKLFF. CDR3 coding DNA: TGTGCCAGCAGTTTGGGGGGTACTAATGAAAAACTGTTTTTT. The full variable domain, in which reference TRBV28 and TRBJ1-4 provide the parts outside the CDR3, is DVKVTQSSRYLVKRTGEKVFLECVQDMDHENMFWYRQDPGLGLRLIYFSYDVKMKEKGDIPEGYSVSREKKERFSLILESASTNQTSMYLCASSLGGTNEKLFFGSGTQLSVL.

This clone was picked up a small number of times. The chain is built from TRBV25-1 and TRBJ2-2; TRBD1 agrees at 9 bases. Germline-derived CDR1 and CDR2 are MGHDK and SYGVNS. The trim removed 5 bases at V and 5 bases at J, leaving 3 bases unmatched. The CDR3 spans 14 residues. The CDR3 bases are TGTGCCAGCAGTTGGACAGGGGAAACCGGGGAGCTGTTTTTT. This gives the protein CASSWTGETGELFF.

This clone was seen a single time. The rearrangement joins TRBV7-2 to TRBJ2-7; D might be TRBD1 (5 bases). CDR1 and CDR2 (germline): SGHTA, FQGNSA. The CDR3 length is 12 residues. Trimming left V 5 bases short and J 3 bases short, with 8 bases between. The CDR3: CASSHDSYEQYF. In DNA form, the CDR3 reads TGTGCCAGCAGCCACGACAGCTACGAGCAGTACTTC.

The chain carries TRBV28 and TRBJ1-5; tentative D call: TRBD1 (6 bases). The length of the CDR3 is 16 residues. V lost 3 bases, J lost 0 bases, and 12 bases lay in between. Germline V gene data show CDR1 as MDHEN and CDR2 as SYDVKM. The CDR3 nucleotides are TGTGCCAGCAGTTTTTGGGGGACACCTAGCAATCAGCCCCAGCATTTT. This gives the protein CASSFWGTPSNQPQHF.

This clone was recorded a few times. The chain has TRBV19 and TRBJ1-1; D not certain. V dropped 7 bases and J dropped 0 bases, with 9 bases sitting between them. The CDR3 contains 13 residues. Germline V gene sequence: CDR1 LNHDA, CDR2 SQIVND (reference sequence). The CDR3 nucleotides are TGTGCCAGTAACCCGGGGATGAACACTGAAGCTTTCTTT. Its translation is CASNPGMNTEAFF.

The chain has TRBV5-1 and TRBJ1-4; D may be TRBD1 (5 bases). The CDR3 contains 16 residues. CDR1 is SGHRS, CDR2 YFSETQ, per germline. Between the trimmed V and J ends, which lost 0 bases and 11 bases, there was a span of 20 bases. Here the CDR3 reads CASSLAVGAIDGKLFF. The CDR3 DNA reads TGCGCCAGCAGCTTGGCGGTAGGGGCAATCGACGGGAAACTGTTTTTT. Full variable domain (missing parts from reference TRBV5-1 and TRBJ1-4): KAGVTQTPRYLIKTRGQQVTLSCSPISGHRSVSWYQQTPGQGLQFLFEYFSETQRNKGNFPGRFSGRQFSNSRSEMNVSTLELGDSALYLCASSLAVGAIDGKLFFGSGTQLSVL.

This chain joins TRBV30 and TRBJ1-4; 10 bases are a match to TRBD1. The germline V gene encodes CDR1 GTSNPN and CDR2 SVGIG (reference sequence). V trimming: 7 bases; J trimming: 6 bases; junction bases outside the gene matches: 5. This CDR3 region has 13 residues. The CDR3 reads CASGTGVYEKLFF. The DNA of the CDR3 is TGTGCCTCGGGGACAGGGGTCTATGAAAAACTGTTTTTT.

The CDR3 region is CASSLENRVVTYEQYF. CDR3 DNA sequence: TGTGCCAGCAGCTTGGAAAACAGGGTAGTCACCTACGAGCAGTACTTC. The rearrangement joins TRBV5-6 to TRBJ2-7, with D possibly being TRBD1 (6 bases). This CDR3 is 16 amino acids long. V lost 0 bases and J 2 bases, leaving 15 bases between the germline ends. Germline CDR1 reads SGHDT; CDR2 reads YYEEEE.

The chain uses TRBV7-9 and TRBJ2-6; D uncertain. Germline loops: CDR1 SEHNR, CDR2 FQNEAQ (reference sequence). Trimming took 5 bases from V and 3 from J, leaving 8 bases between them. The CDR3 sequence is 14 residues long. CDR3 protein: CASSLRSGANVLTF. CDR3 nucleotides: TGTGCCAGCAGCCTGCGGAGTGGGGCCAACGTCCTGACTTTC.